Listed below are T cell receptor beta chains from one sample, sequenced in a study of blood T cell repertoires in COVID-19. Sequencing used immunoSEQ multiplex PCR; TCRdb keeps in-frame clones, though not all of them. The data hold under 200,000 clones, with around four fifths observed a single time. The sample taken for sequencing was PBMCs or T cells enriched from blood (not recorded which). These receptor sequences come from a woman between 45 and 65 years old who had recovered from COVID-19. Both conserved end residues are part of each CDR3. The D gene is left open where the match is weak. A row's size may be missing; if present it is once, few, many or a size class.

j_gene,abundance,v_gene,d_gene,CDR3nt,CDR3aa
TRBJ1-1,-,TRBV15,-,TGTGCCACCAGCAGAGATCGTCGGAACGCACGCGGCACTGAAGCTTTCTTT,CATSRDRRNARGTEAFF
TRBJ2-1,-,TRBV4-3,-,TGCGCCAGCAGCCAGGGTCCTAGCGCCGGCTCCTACAATGAGCAGTTCTTC,CASSQGPSAGSYNEQFF
TRBJ2-5,once,TRBV7-2,TRBD2,TGTGCCAGCAGCTTAGATGGGACTAGCGGGCTTTCCCAGTACTTC,CASSLDGTSGLSQYF
TRBJ2-3,-,TRBV7-9,-,TGTGCCAGCAGCCCTAGACCTGAGGCAGATACGCAGTATTTT,CASSPRPEADTQYF
TRBJ1-1,-,TRBV14,-,TGTGCCAGCAGCCAAGATAAAGCAGGTCTGAACACTGAAGCTTTCTTT,CASSQDKAGLNTEAFF
TRBJ1-2,-,TRBV5-5,TRBD1,TGTGCCAGCAGCCCACAGGCCGGGACAGGGGGCGGGTATGGCTACACCTTC,CASSPQAGTGGGYGYTF
TRBJ1-2,-,TRBV20-1,TRBD1,TGCAGTGCTAGTACAGGGGTTAACTATGGCTACACCTTC,CSASTGVNYGYTF
TRBJ1-2,-,TRBV19,-,TGTGCCAGTAGTATAGATTTAGGGGTAAGAGGCTACACCTTC,CASSIDLGVRGYTF
TRBJ1-6,-,TRBV3-1/TRBV3-2,-,TGTGCCAGCAGCCTCGACCCCACAGGGTGGAATTCACCCCTCCACTTT,CASSLDPTGWNSPLHF
TRBJ1-3,-,TRBV5-1,TRBD1,TGCGCCAGCAGCTTGCAAACTCAGGGGGCCTACTCTGGAAACACCATATATTTT,CASSLQTQGAYSGNTIYF
TRBJ1-6,-,TRBV27,-,TGTGCCAGCAGTCCCTACAGGGCGGGCAATTCACCCCTCCACTTT,CASSPYRAGNSPLHF
TRBJ1-5,-,TRBV28,-,TGTGCCAGCACCGTAGAGGGGAGGCGGCCCCAGCATTTT,CASTVEGRRPQHF
TRBJ2-2,-,TRBV9,TRBD2,TGTGCCAGCAGCGTTAAGTCTAGCGGGGCTACCGGGGAGCTGTTTTTT,CASSVKSSGATGELFF
TRBJ1-6,-,TRBV9,-,TGTGCCAGCAGCGTAAAGGACAGCTCCTATAATTCACCCCTCCACTTT,CASSVKDSSYNSPLHF
TRBJ2-1,-,TRBV19,-,TGTGCCAGTAGTGAGCCCCTAGGGGTTAGACCCTACAATGAGCAGTTCTTC,CASSEPLGVRPYNEQFF
TRBJ1-1,-,TRBV30,-,TGTGCCTGGAGTGTAGGTAAGGGGCCGGGAGCTTTCTTT,CAWSVGKGPGAFF
TRBJ1-2,-,TRBV19,-,TGTGCCAGTAGCCCGACCCAGGCTAACTATGGCTACACCTTC,CASSPTQANYGYTF
TRBJ1-1,-,TRBV30,TRBD1,TGTGCCTGGAGTGTTTTTGACAGGGCGATAGCTTTCTTT,CAWSVFDRAIAFF
TRBJ1-2,once,TRBV6-5,TRBD1,TGTGCCAGCAGGCCCGGGACAGAAGCTAACTATGGCTACACCTTC,CASRPGTEANYGYTF
TRBJ2-1,-,TRBV28,-,TGTGCCAGCAGTTTCGGGGACTCCTCCTACAATGAGCAGTTCTTC,CASSFGDSSYNEQFF
TRBJ2-2,-,TRBV7-9,-,TGTGCCAGCAGCTTATACAACCGCGGCACCGGGGAGCTGTTTTTT,CASSLYNRGTGELFF
TRBJ1-6,few,TRBV5-1,TRBD1,TGCGCCAGCAGCTTGCAGGGGGGTAATTCACCCCTCCACTTT,CASSLQGGNSPLHF
TRBJ2-1,-,TRBV3-1/TRBV3-2,TRBD2,TGTGCCAGCAGCCCGGGACTAGCGGGAAGGAATGAGCAGTTCTTC,CASSPGLAGRNEQFF
TRBJ1-2,-,TRBV5-6,-,TGTGCCAGCAGCTTGGTGGGGGGGTTCGACTATGGCTACACCTTC,CASSLVGGFDYGYTF